The T cell receptor (beta chain) described here comes from a study of human T cells and chemical hapten exposure. Overall study: The scalp of each patient received a weekly diphenylcyclopropenone dose for the full roughly 26-week study.

Indicated time point: patch test 1, 2 weeks after DPC sensitization. Treatment defined: therapeutic diphenylcyclopropenone sensitization with weekly scalp DPC. Blood draws came before every patch-test application. Unique molecular identifiers were attached to individual cDNA molecules within the library. TCRdb recomputed calls from the RACE reads with MiXCR, one row per CDR3 protein. The data show some 400,000 distinct CDR3 sequences, with roughly 4.8% seen just once and roughly 2.4% held by the top ten. The ends lost 6 bases at V and 2 bases at J; junction bases unmatched: 9. This CDR3 has 16 residues. Germline lookup yields CDR1 MNHEY and CDR2 SVGAGI. This clonotype came up many times.

The source material was whole blood, sampled in connection with sensitization to the hapten diphenylcyclopropenone (DPC). The chain uses TRBV6-5 and TRBJ2-3; 9 bases agree with TRBD2. This receptor was taken from a woman aged 45-60 years with alopecia areata. Some clones in this sample may be carry-over from other donors' samples. The CDR3 protein is CASSPGASGITDTQYF. CDR3 sequence (DNA): TGTGCCAGCAGCCCCGGGGCTAGCGGGATCACAGATACGCAGTATTTT.